The T cell receptor beta chain under discussion was sequenced for a study of PD-L1 blockade in urothelial cancer (dated 2017 in TCRdb). Looking at the study overall: Every patient began therapy in about 2014 and was given atezolizumab 1,200 mg intravenously every 3 weeks. About 90% of the roughly 29 patients were identified as males with urothelial cancer of bladder origin, and a prior smoking history was reported by 18 of 29 patients. An ECOG performance status of 0 or 1 was recorded for the patients, and 0 to 3 prior chemotherapy regimens had been received by the patients. Blood samples were analyzed 3 weeks after the start of treatment (second dose) and 6 weeks after the start of treatment. Blood samples gave median yields of around 150,000 T cells and around 88,000 unique TCRs, along with a median clonality of roughly 0.08. An exploratory multi-omic analysis was conducted of the somatic, immune and clinical correlates of response to PD-L1 blockade with atezolizumab in urothelial cancer. Pretreatment tumor samples and matched peripheral blood, collected serially before and after atezolizumab treatment, underwent TCR sequencing. Durable clinical benefit was defined as a progression-free survival longer than 6 months, and TCR features were additionally tested against progression-free survival and overall survival. In the same patients, pretreatment tumors underwent whole exome sequencing and RNA sequencing in addition to TCR sequencing. Durable clinical benefit was achieved by nine patients but not by the remaining 20. Pretreatment blood TCR-seq was available for under 35 patients, at least one posttreatment blood collection was obtained for around 25 patients, and tumor TCR-seq was available for around 25 patients. The paper as a whole reports these results and caveats: Because the sample size was small (n of about 30) and many of the analyses were exploratory, the results are meant to be hypothesis-generating. Improved progression-free and overall survival was found to be associated with pretreatment peripheral blood TCR clonality below the median. Greater expansion of tumor-associated TCR clones in peripheral blood 3 weeks after the start of treatment was observed in patients with durable benefit (n of about 20, p = 0.022).

Synthetic TCR analog templates were spiked into each PCR to estimate absolute template abundance from read counts. Using the immunoSEQ assay, TCRbeta CDR3 regions were amplified from genomic DNA with bias-controlled V and J gene primers. Sequencing of rearranged TCRbeta segments was done at approximately 20X coverage. Concerning the study's data processing: Clustering was used to correct sequencing errors, and CDR3s were annotated against IMGT to assign V, D and J genes. Out-of-frame and stop-codon sequences were excluded, and only productive TCRbeta rearrangements were used in downstream analyses. Clonality was calculated as one minus the Shannon entropy normalized by the log of the number of unique productive sequences. Fisher's exact test with Benjamini-Hochberg correction, at a threshold of adjusted p below 0.01, was used to find clones that differed between time points or between blood and tumor. The table comes from immuneACCESS by way of TCRdb, which keeps in-frame sequences with V and J called. Part of the clones is missing from these tables; in studies checked, under half for an unresolved V gene and the rest for unknown reasons. For V, J and clone size, that table is used; D and trimming come from the DNA. The sample table holds 55,000 or so clones, of which 84% were seen once. Of the sample, 5.5% to 7% falls within the top ten clones.

The cohort comprised roughly 30 patients with locally advanced or metastatic urothelial carcinoma treated at Memorial Sloan Kettering on a trial protocol. Peripheral blood mononuclear cells were collected from each patient pretreatment and during treatment, giving between 1 and 8 total time points per patient. The Qiagen DNeasy Blood extraction kit was used to purify genomic DNA from total PBMCs and tumor samples. PBMCs were collected pretreatment and during treatment, and were isolated and stored as previously described. The CDR3 measures 14 amino acids from cysteine to phenylalanine. The entry retains the CDR3 DNA only, 42 bases that are in frame from base 1. V and J are truncated by 8 bases and 0 bases respectively, leaving an intervening sequence of 11 bases. Via the germline V gene, CDR1 is MDHEN and CDR2 SYDVKM. This clone registers as medium-sized (0.01 to 0.1%) within its sample. The antigen this receptor binds is unknown. No base qualities exist here, and no much larger clone lies one base off it.

The rearranged segments are TRBV28 and TRBJ1-5; matching of 5 bases hints at TRBD1 as the D gene. The source is a man aged 40-50 years with urothelial cancer. The sample was PBMCs, taken around atezolizumab (anti-PD-L1) treatment. CDR3 reads: CASRGHSSNQPQHF. In nucleotide form, the sequence is TGTGCCAGCCGCGGACATTCTAGCAATCAGCCCCAGCATTTT.